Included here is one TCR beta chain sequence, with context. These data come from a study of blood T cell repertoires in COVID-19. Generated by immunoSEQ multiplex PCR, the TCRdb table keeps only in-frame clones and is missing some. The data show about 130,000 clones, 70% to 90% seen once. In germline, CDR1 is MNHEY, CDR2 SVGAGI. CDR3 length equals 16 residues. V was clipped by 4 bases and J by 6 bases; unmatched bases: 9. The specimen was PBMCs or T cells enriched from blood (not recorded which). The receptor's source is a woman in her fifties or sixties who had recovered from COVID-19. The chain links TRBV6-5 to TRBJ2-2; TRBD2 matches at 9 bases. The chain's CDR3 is CASSWLPAGGPGELFF. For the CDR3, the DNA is TGTGCCAGCAGTTGGCTCCCGGCGGGGGGGCCCGGGGAGCTGTTTTTT.